This TCR beta chain is drawn from a study of radiotherapy plus CTLA-4 blockade in lung cancer. About the research overall: With approximately 30% of patients having disease control, objective responses were seen in roughly 19%.

Data came from immunoSEQ multiplex PCR; TCRdb stores just in-frame clones and leaves some out. The data show tens of thousands of clones, with roughly 78% seen just once and approximately 9.3% held by the top ten. The CDR3 loop spans 14 amino acids. V lost 1 base and J 4 bases, leaving 10 bases between the germline ends. Germline V CDR1 and CDR2: SGHVS, FQNEAQ. Chemo-refractory metastatic non-small-cell lung cancer patients received focal radiation with ipilimumab CTLA-4 blockade. This receptor was identified in a human donor with non-small cell lung cancer who had a complete response to radiotherapy plus ipilimumab. The source material was peripheral blood, sampled from a patient treated with radiotherapy plus ipilimumab. The chain joins TRBV7-8 to TRBJ1-2; D ambiguous. The CDR3 DNA is TGTGCCAGCAGCTTAGGCGGGCAAATCTATGGCTACACCTTC. Amino acids: CASSLGGQIYGYTF.